This entry describes one T cell receptor beta chain. This entry belongs to a study of blood T cell repertoires in COVID-19. In the study overall: The origin of the acute and convalescent COVID-19 samples was the United States, Italy and Spain. The cDNA or gDNA used as material had been derived from T cells, B-cell-depleted T cells, or PBMCs.

Libraries were prepared by immunoSEQ multiplex PCR; TCRdb keeps only in-frame clonotypes and omits some of them. Here the sample spans about 190,000 clones, 80% to 85% being singletons. What was sequenced was peripheral blood. This clonotype was obtained from a woman older than 75 with COVID-19, enrolled during active disease.

The CDR3 protein is CASSTRISGNTIYF. CDR3 DNA sequence: TGTGCCAGCAGTACGCGTATCTCTGGAAACACCATATATTTT. This chain joins TRBV27 and TRBJ1-3; D is uncertain. The ends were cut back, 5 bases at V and 0 bases at J, with 8 bases in the middle. The length of the CDR3 is 14 residues. From germline, CDR1 is MNHEY and CDR2 SMNVEV (reference sequence).